The sequence of this TCR beta chain was determined in a study of post-analysis software for immune sequencing data. Findings of the study overall: Significantly lower normalized Chao1 diversity was seen in multiple sclerosis patients than in controls. When patients were compared with controls, 5 or 6 TRBV segments were more frequent, TRBV5-6, TRBV5-1 and TRBV20-1 among them.

Every TCR beta cDNA library bore unique molecular identifiers. From the PCR reads, TCRdb called clonotypes with MiXCR, one entry per CDR3 protein. The sample shows about 190,000 distinct CDR3 sequences, approximately 29% of them seen only once. This clonotype was recorded many times. The antigen is unknown. The germline V gene has CDR1 ENHRY and CDR2 SYGVKD. The V end was cut by 4 bases, the J end by 2 bases, with 8 bases between. The CDR3 loop spans 13 amino acids. The rearrangement links TRBV10-3 to TRBJ1-2; no clear D. This TCR derives from a girl under 18 with multiple sclerosis. The sequenced sample was blood. The DNA of the CDR3 is TGTGCCATCAGTGCCGAATCAAACTATGGCTACACCTTC. Amino acids: CAISAESNYGYTF.